Listed below are T cell receptor beta chains from one sample, sequenced in a study of T cell responses to AZD1222 COVID-19 vaccine. The repertoire was sequenced with immunoSEQ multiplex PCR; TCRdb's copy has only in-frame clones and lacks some. This table holds 100,000 to 150,000 clones, around nine tenths found once. The sequences come from peripheral blood, collected 28 days after the second dose of the MenACWY control vaccine. These receptors originate from an adult who received the MenACWY meningococcal vaccine as a control. The CDR3 runs from the conserved cysteine through the conserved F or W. Each record gives: CDR3 protein, CDR3 DNA, V gene, D gene, J gene, clone size. The D gene is left open where the match is weak. Part of the rows lack a size; the others show once, few, many or a class for expanded clones.

CDR3: CASSLVFAGVNEQFF; DNA: TGCGCCAGCAGCTTGGTTTTCGCGGGGGTCAATGAGCAGTTCTTC; V: TRBV5-1; D: TRBD2; J: TRBJ2-1; size: once
CDR3: CASSVGQAHGYTF; DNA: TGTGCCAGCAGTGTCGGACAGGCCCATGGCTACACCTTC; V: TRBV2; D: TRBD1; J: TRBJ1-2; size: NA
CDR3: CASSSLPLTSGTTDTQYF; DNA: TGTGCCAGCAGCTCCTTACCTTTAACTAGCGGGACCACAGATACGCAGTATTTT; V: TRBV7-3; D: TRBD2; J: TRBJ2-3; size: once
CDR3: CASRNSGGGGTANYGYTF; DNA: TGTGCCAGCAGAAATTCTGGCGGCGGGGGGACAGCTAACTATGGCTACACCTTC; V: TRBV11-2; D: TRBD1; J: TRBJ1-2; size: NA
CDR3: CASSFGSDNEQFF; DNA: TGTGCCAGCAGCTTCGGTTCGGACAATGAGCAGTTCTTC; V: TRBV5-6; D: NA; J: TRBJ2-1; size: once
CDR3: CASSYSWEGVSPLHF; DNA: TGTGCCAGCAGTTACTCCTGGGAAGGAGTTTCACCCCTCCACTTT; V: TRBV6-2/TRBV6-3; D: NA; J: TRBJ1-6; size: once
CDR3: CATDLAGGPSNEQFF; DNA: TGTGCCACGGACTTAGCGGGGGGGCCTTCAAATGAGCAGTTCTTC; V: TRBV24-1; D: TRBD2; J: TRBJ2-1; size: NA
CDR3: CAWSVQGGDSPLHF; DNA: TGTGCCTGGAGTGTACAGGGGGGGGATTCACCCCTCCACTTT; V: TRBV30; D: TRBD1; J: TRBJ1-6; size: NA
CDR3: CASSLRNQPQHF; DNA: TGTGCCAGCAGTTTACGCAATCAGCCCCAGCATTTT; V: TRBV12-3/TRBV12-4; D: NA; J: TRBJ1-5; size: NA
CDR3: CASTLGHTEAFF; DNA: TGTGCCAGCACCTTAGGTCACACTGAAGCTTTCTTT; V: TRBV6-5; D: NA; J: TRBJ1-1; size: NA
CDR3: CASSRDSVTYGYTF; DNA: TGTGCCAGCAGTAGGGACAGCGTGACCTATGGCTACACCTTC; V: TRBV6-6; D: TRBD1; J: TRBJ1-2; size: NA
CDR3: CASSTGMNTEAFF; DNA: TGTGCCAGTAGTACGGGGATGAACACTGAAGCTTTCTTT; V: TRBV19; D: NA; J: TRBJ1-1; size: NA
CDR3: CASSLGGLNTEAFF; DNA: TGTGCCAGCAGCTTAGGGGGCTTGAACACTGAAGCTTTCTTT; V: TRBV7-3; D: NA; J: TRBJ1-1; size: NA
CDR3: CASSWGNQPQHF; DNA: TGTGCCAGTAGTTGGGGGAATCAGCCCCAGCATTTT; V: TRBV19; D: NA; J: TRBJ1-5; size: NA
CDR3: CASSFLFGLQSNEKLFF; DNA: TGTGCCAGCAGCTTCCTCTTCGGGCTGCAAAGTAATGAAAAACTGTTTTTT; V: TRBV5-6; D: NA; J: TRBJ1-4; size: NA
CDR3: CASSEGDRFSSGNTIYF; DNA: TGTGCCAGCAGTGAAGGGGACAGGTTCTCCTCTGGAAACACCATATATTTT; V: TRBV2; D: TRBD1; J: TRBJ1-3; size: once
CDR3: CASSFRQGYGYTF; DNA: TGCGCCAGCAGCTTCAGACAGGGCTATGGCTACACCTTC; V: TRBV5-1; D: TRBD1; J: TRBJ1-2; size: NA
CDR3: CASSAPGTGKTGELFF; DNA: TGTGCCAGCAGCGCGCCCGGGACAGGGAAGACCGGGGAGCTGTTTTTT; V: TRBV21-1; D: NA; J: TRBJ2-2; size: NA
CDR3: CASSFHSESANTEAFF; DNA: TGTGCCAGCAGTTTCCACAGTGAGTCCGCGAACACTGAAGCTTTCTTT; V: TRBV28; D: NA; J: TRBJ1-1; size: NA
CDR3: CASSFLGGQYTGELFF; DNA: TGTGCCAGCAGCTTTCTTGGGGGACAGTACACCGGGGAGCTGTTTTTT; V: TRBV5-4; D: TRBD1; J: TRBJ2-2; size: NA
CDR3: CASSLPNRDVNTEAFF; DNA: TGTGCCAGCAGCTTGCCCAACAGGGACGTGAACACTGAAGCTTTCTTT; V: TRBV5-4; D: NA; J: TRBJ1-1; size: NA
CDR3: CASQGSTDTQYF; DNA: TGTGCCAGCCAGGGGAGCACAGATACGCAGTATTTT; V: TRBV2; D: NA; J: TRBJ2-3; size: once
CDR3: CASSLGVYNEQFF; DNA: TGTGCCAGCAGCTTAGGAGTTTACAATGAGCAGTTCTTC; V: TRBV11-3; D: NA; J: TRBJ2-1; size: NA
CDR3: CATSRGQGTSSYNEQFF; DNA: TGTGCCACCAGCAGGGGACAGGGGACGAGCTCCTACAATGAGCAGTTCTTC; V: TRBV15; D: TRBD1; J: TRBJ2-1; size: NA
CDR3: CASSFGQGVSPLHF; DNA: TGTGCCAGTAGTTTTGGGCAGGGGGTTTCACCCCTCCACTTT; V: TRBV19; D: TRBD1; J: TRBJ1-6; size: NA
CDR3: CASRPAASGGYNEQFF; DNA: TGCGCCAGCAGGCCAGCCGCTAGCGGGGGTTACAATGAGCAGTTCTTC; V: TRBV5-1; D: TRBD2; J: TRBJ2-1; size: once
CDR3: CASSIASGPGLNQPQHF; DNA: TGTGCCAGTAGTATAGCCTCGGGCCCCGGACTCAATCAGCCCCAGCATTTT; V: TRBV19; D: NA; J: TRBJ1-5; size: NA
CDR3: CASSSTDGTGELFF; DNA: TGTGCCAGCAGCTCTACCGACGGGACCGGGGAGCTGTTTTTT; V: TRBV5-4; D: NA; J: TRBJ2-2; size: NA
CDR3: CSVGGGLAANNEQFF; DNA: TGCAGCGTGGGGGGGGGACTAGCGGCCAACAATGAGCAGTTCTTC; V: TRBV29-1; D: TRBD2; J: TRBJ2-1; size: NA
CDR3: CASSQLFGYEQYF; DNA: TGTGCCAGCAGCCAATTGTTTGGTTACGAGCAGTACTTC; V: TRBV3-1/TRBV3-2; D: NA; J: TRBJ2-7; size: NA
CDR3: CASSDTRQGASTDTQYF; DNA: TGCGCCAGCAGCGATACGCGACAGGGTGCTAGCACAGATACGCAGTATTTT; V: TRBV10-1; D: TRBD1; J: TRBJ2-3; size: NA
CDR3: CASSPDRARNQPQHF; DNA: TGTGCCAGCAGCCCGGACAGGGCTCGGAATCAGCCCCAGCATTTT; V: TRBV6-5; D: TRBD1; J: TRBJ1-5; size: NA
CDR3: CASSQLAGTQETQYF; DNA: TGTGCCAGCAGCCAACTAGCGGGAACCCAAGAGACCCAGTACTTC; V: TRBV5-6; D: TRBD2; J: TRBJ2-5; size: NA
CDR3: CASSFGSNTEAFF; DNA: TGTGCCAGCAGTTTTGGTTCGAACACTGAAGCTTTCTTT; V: TRBV12-3/TRBV12-4; D: NA; J: TRBJ1-1; size: few
CDR3: CASSLRQGGGYTF; DNA: TGTGCCAGCAGCTTAAGACAGGGGGGTGGCTACACCTTC; V: TRBV7-8; D: TRBD1; J: TRBJ1-2; size: NA
CDR3: CASNTVNNYGYTF; DNA: TGTGCCAGCAATACCGTAAATAACTATGGCTACACCTTC; V: TRBV6-5; D: NA; J: TRBJ1-2; size: NA
CDR3: CASSFSGTVPGELFF; DNA: TGTGCCAGCAGCTTTAGCGGGACGGTGCCCGGGGAGCTGTTTTTT; V: TRBV5-6; D: TRBD2; J: TRBJ2-2; size: NA
CDR3: CASSDYNEQFF; DNA: TGTGCCAGCAGTGACTACAATGAGCAGTTCTTC; V: TRBV12-3/TRBV12-4; D: NA; J: TRBJ2-1; size: NA
CDR3: CASRYDRDTQYF; DNA: TGTGCCAGCAGATATGACCGGGATACGCAGTATTTT; V: TRBV3-1/TRBV3-2; D: NA; J: TRBJ2-3; size: NA
CDR3: CASSLRERAEAFF; DNA: TGTGCCAGCAGTCTCAGGGAGAGGGCTGAAGCTTTCTTT; V: TRBV28; D: NA; J: TRBJ1-1; size: NA